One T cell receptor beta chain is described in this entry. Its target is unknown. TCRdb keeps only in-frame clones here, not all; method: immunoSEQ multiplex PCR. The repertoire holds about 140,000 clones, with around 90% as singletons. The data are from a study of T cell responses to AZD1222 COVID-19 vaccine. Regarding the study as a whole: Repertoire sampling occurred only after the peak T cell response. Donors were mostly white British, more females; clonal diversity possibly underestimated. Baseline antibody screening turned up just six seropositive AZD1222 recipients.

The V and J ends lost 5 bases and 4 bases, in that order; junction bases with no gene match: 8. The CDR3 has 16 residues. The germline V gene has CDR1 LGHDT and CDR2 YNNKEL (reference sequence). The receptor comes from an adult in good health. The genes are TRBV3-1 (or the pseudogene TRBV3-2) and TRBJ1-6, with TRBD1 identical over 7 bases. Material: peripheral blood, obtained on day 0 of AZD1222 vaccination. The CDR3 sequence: CASSFVTGQYNSPLHF. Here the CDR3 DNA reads TGTGCCAGCAGCTTCGTCACGGGACAGTATAATTCACCCCTCCACTTT.